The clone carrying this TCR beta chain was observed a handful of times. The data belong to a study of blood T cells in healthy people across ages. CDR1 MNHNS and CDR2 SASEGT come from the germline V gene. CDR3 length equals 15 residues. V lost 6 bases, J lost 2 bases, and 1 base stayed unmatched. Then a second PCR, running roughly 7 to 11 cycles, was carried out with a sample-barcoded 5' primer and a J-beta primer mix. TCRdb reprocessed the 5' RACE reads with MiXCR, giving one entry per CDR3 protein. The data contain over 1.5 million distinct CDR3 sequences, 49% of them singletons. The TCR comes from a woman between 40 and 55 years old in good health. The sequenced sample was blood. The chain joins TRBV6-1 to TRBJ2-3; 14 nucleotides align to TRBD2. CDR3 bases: TGTGCCAGCAGGGGACTAGCGGGGGTCACAGATACGCAGTATTTT. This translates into CASRGLAGVTDTQYF.